This is a list of T cell receptor beta chains from one sample in a study of control samples from healthy donors and cancer patients. The repertoire was sequenced with immunoSEQ multiplex PCR; TCRdb's copy has only in-frame clones and lacks some. The table has about 110,000 clones, roughly 79% seen once. Source material: blood. All receptors derive from a man in his late teens or twenties in good health. Each CDR3 is given with its conserved first and last residue. The D gene is left open where the match is weak. Where a row states a size, it is once, few, many or the class of an expanded clone; other rows omit it.

J: TRBJ1-3
V: TRBV29-1
size: NA
D: NA
CDR3: CSVEVNSGNTIYF
DNA: TGCAGCGTTGAAGTAAACTCTGGAAACACCATATATTTT

J: TRBJ1-1
V: TRBV29-1
size: NA
D: NA
CDR3: CSVLRGNTEAFF
DNA: TGCAGCGTTTTGCGGGGGAACACTGAAGCTTTCTTT

J: TRBJ2-5
V: TRBV6-5
size: NA
D: TRBD1
CDR3: CASSYFDRGTQYF
DNA: TGTGCCAGCAGTTACTTCGACAGGGGGACCCAGTACTTC

J: TRBJ2-3
V: TRBV7-2
size: NA
D: TRBD2
CDR3: CASSLRVAGGEDTQYF
DNA: TGTGCCAGCAGCTTAAGGGTGGCTGGGGGGGAAGATACGCAGTATTTT

J: TRBJ1-1
V: TRBV29-1
size: NA
D: TRBD1
CDR3: CSGDRGPNTEAFF
DNA: TGCAGCGGGGACAGGGGGCCGAACACTGAAGCTTTCTTT

J: TRBJ1-2
V: TRBV30
size: NA
D: TRBD1
CDR3: CAWNRGGGYTF
DNA: TGTGCCTGGAACAGGGGGGGTGGCTACACCTTC

J: TRBJ2-3
V: TRBV6-4
size: NA
D: NA
CDR3: CARLDPTQYF
DNA: TGTGCCCGCTTAGACCCTACGCAGTATTTT

J: TRBJ2-1
V: TRBV2
size: once
D: NA
CDR3: CASSVGGANEQFF
DNA: TGTGCCAGCAGTGTGGGGGGTGCCAATGAGCAGTTCTTC

J: TRBJ2-1
V: TRBV27
size: NA
D: NA
CDR3: CASSFSGPYNEQFF
DNA: TGTGCCAGCAGTTTCTCGGGGCCCTACAATGAGCAGTTCTTC

J: TRBJ1-1
V: TRBV3-1/TRBV3-2
size: NA
D: NA
CDR3: CASNHGDLDTEAFF
DNA: TGTGCCAGCAACCACGGGGACTTGGACACTGAAGCTTTCTTT

J: TRBJ1-3
V: TRBV24-1
size: NA
D: NA
CDR3: CATSDLLTEGVSGNTIYF
DNA: TGTGCCACCAGTGATTTGCTTACCGAAGGAGTTTCTGGAAACACCATATATTTT